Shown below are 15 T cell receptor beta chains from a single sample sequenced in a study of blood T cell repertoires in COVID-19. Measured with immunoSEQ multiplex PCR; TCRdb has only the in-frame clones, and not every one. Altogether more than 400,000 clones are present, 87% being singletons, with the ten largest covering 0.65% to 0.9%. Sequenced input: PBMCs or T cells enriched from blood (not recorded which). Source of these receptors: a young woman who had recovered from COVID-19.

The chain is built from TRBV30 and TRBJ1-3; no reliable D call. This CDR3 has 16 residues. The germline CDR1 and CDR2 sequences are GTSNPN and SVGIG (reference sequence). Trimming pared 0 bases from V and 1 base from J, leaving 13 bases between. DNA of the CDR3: TGTGCCTGGAGTGTATACAATGGACTGTCTGGAAACACCATATATTTT. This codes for CAWSVYNGLSGNTIYF.

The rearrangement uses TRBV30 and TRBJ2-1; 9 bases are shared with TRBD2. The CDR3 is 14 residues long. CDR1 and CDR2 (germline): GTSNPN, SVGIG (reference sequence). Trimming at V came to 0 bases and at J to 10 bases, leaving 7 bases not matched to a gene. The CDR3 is CAWSVIAGVGEQFF. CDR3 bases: TGTGCCTGGAGTGTCATAGCGGGGGTGGGAGAGCAGTTCTTC.

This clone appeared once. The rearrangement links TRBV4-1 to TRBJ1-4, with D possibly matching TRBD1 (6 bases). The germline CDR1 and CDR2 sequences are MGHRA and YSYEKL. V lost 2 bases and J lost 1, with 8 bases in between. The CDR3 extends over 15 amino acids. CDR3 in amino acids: CASSQIQGTNEKLFF. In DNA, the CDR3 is TGCGCCAGCAGCCAAATACAGGGAACTAATGAAAAACTGTTTTTT.

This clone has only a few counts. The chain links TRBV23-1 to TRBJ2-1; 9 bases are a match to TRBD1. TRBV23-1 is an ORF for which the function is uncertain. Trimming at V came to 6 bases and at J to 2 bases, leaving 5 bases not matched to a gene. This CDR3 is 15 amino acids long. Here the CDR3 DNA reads TGCGCCAGCAGGGATCGGGACAGGGCCTACAATGAGCAGTTCTTC. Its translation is CASRDRDRAYNEQFF.

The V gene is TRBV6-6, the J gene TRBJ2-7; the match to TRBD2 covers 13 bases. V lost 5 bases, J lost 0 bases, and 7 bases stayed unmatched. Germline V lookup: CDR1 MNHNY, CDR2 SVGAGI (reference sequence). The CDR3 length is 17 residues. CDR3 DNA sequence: TGTGCCAGCAGTCGGACTAGCGGGGGCCAAAGCTCCTACGAGCAGTACTTC. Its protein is CASSRTSGGQSSYEQYF.

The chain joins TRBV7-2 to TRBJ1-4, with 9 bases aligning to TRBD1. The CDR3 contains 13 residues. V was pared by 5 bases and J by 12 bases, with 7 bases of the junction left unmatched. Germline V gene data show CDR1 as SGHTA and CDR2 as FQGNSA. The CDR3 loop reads CASSPRQGEQLFF. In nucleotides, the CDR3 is TGTGCCAGCAGCCCCCGACAGGGGGAACAACTGTTTTTT. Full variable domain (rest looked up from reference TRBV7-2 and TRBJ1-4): GAGVSQSPSNKVTEKGKDVELRCDPISGHTALYWYRQSLGQGLEFLIYFQGNSAPDKSGLPSDRFSAERTGGSVSTLTIQRTQQEDSAVYLCASSPRQGEQLFFGSGTQLSVL.

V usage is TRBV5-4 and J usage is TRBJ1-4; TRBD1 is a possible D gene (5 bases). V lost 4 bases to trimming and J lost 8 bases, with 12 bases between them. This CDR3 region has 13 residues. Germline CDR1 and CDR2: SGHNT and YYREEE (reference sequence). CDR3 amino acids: CASSPEPGEKLFF. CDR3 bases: TGTGCCAGCAGCCCCGAGCCAGGGGAAAAACTGTTTTTT.

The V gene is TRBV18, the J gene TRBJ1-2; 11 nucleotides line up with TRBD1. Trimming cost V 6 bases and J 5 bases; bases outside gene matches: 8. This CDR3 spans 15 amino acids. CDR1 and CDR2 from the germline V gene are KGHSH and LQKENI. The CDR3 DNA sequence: TGTGCCAGCTCTCCGGACAGGGGGCCTTCTTATGGCTACACCTTC. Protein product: CASSPDRGPSYGYTF.

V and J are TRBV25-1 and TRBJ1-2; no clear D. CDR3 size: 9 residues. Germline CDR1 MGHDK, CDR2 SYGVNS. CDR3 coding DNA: TGTGCTCGAGAGTGTGGCTACACCTTC. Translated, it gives CARECGYTF.

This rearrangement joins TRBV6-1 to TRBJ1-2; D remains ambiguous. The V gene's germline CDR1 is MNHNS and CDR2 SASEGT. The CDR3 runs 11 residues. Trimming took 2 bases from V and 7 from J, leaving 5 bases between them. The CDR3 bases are TGTGCCAGCAGTGAACTCGGTGGCTACACCTTC. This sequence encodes CASSELGGYTF.

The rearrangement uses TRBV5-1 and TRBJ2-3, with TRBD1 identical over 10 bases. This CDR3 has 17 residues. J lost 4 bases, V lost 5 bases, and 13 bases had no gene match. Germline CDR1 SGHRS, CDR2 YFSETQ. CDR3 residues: CASRVRPGQGSPDTQYF. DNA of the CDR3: TGCGCCAGCAGGGTACGTCCGGGACAGGGGTCACCAGATACGCAGTATTTT.

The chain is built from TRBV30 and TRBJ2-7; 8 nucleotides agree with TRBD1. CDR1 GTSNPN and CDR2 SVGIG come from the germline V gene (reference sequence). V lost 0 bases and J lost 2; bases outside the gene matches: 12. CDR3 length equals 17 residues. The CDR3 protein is CAWSVQSETGVAYEQYF. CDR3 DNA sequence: TGTGCCTGGAGTGTACAGTCCGAGACAGGGGTGGCCTACGAGCAGTACTTC.

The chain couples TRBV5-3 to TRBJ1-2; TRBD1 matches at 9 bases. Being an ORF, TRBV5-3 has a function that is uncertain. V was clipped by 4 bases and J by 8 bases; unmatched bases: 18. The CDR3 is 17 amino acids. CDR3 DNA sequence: TGTGCCAGAAGCCTAACCTGCGGGACAGGGAGGGTTTGGGGCTACACCTTC. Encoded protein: CARSLTCGTGRVWGYTF.

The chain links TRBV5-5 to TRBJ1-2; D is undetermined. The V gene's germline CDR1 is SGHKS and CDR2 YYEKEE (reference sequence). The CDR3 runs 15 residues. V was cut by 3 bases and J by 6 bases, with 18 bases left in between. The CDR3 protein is CASSSILLSLDGYTF. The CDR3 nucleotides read TGTGCCAGCAGCTCCATACTTCTCTCATTGGATGGCTACACCTTC.

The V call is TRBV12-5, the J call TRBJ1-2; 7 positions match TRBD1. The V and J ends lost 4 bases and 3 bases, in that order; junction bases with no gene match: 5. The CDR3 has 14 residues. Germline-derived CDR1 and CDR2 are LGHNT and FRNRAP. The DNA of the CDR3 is TGTGCTAGTGGTTCGCCGACAGGGTACTATGGCTACACCTTC. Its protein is CASGSPTGYYGYTF.